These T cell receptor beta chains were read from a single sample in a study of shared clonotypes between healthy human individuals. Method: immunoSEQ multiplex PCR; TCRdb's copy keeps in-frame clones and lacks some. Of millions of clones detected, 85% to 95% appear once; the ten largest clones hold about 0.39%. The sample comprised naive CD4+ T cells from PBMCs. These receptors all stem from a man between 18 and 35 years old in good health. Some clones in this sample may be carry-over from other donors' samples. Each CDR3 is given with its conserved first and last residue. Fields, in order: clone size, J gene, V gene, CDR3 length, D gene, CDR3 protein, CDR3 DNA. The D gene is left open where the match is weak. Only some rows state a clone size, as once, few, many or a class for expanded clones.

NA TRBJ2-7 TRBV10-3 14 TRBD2 CAISDSGGAYEQYF TGTGCCATCAGTGACTCGGGAGGGGCCTACGAGCAGTACTTC
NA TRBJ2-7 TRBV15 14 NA CATSKGGGSYEQYF TGTGCCACCAGCAAGGGGGGCGGCTCCTACGAGCAGTACTTC
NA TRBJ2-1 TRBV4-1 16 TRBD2 CASRHIGREGYNEQFF TGCGCCAGCAGACACATAGGGCGGGAGGGCTACAATGAGCAGTTCTTC
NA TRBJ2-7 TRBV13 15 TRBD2 CASSSRRGRHYEQYF TGTGCCAGCAGCTCCCGGCGCGGGAGACACTACGAGCAGTACTTC
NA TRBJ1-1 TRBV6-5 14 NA CASSYSGVGTEAFF TGTGCCAGCAGTTACAGTGGCGTCGGCACTGAAGCTTTCTTT
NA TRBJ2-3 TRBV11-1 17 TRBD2 CASSLRVTSGSTDTQYF TGTGCCAGCAGCCTACGGGTGACTAGCGGTAGCACAGATACGCAGTATTTT
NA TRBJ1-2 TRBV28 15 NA CASSFGGQGGYGYTF TGTGCCAGCAGTTTTGGAGGTCAGGGCGGGTATGGCTACACCTTC
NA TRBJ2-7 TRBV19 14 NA CASRRADHSYEQYF TGTGCCAGTAGGAGGGCCGATCACTCCTACGAGCAGTACTTC
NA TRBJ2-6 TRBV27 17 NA CASSLMSGFSGANVLTF TGTGCCAGCAGTTTAATGTCGGGCTTCTCTGGGGCCAACGTCCTGACTTTC
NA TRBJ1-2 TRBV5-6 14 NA CASSLGTLNYGYTF TGTGCCAGCAGCTTGGGGACACTTAACTATGGCTACACCTTC
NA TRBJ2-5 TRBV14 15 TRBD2 CASSQEAGAGETQYF TGTGCCAGCAGCCAAGAAGCGGGAGCTGGGGAGACCCAGTACTTC
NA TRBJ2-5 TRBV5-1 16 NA CASPRAGRSRCETQYF TGCGCCAGCCCCAGGGCCGGGAGAAGCCGTTGCGAGACCCAGTACTTC
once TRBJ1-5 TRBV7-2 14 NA CASSPDRTHQPQHF TGTGCCAGCAGCCCAGACAGGACTCATCAGCCCCAGCATTTT
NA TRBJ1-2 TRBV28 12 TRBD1 CASSWDSYGYTF TGTGCCAGCAGTTGGGACAGCTATGGCTACACCTTC
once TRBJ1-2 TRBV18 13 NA CASSQGGNYGYTF TGTGCCAGCTCACAGGGGGGGAACTATGGCTACACCTTC
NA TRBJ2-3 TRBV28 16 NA CASSLGAKPRTDTQYF TGTGCCAGCAGTTTAGGGGCTAAGCCACGCACAGATACGCAGTATTTT
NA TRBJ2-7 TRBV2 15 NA CASRGGYSNSYEQYF TGTGCCAGCAGGGGGGGATACTCCAACTCCTACGAGCAGTACTTC
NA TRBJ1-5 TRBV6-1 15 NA CASSEARPGNQPQHF TGTGCCAGCAGTGAAGCGCGGCCGGGAAATCAGCCCCAGCATTTT
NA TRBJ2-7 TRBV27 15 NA CASSSSGGPSYEQYF TGTGCCAGCAGTTCATCAGGGGGGCCCTCCTACGAGCAGTACTTC